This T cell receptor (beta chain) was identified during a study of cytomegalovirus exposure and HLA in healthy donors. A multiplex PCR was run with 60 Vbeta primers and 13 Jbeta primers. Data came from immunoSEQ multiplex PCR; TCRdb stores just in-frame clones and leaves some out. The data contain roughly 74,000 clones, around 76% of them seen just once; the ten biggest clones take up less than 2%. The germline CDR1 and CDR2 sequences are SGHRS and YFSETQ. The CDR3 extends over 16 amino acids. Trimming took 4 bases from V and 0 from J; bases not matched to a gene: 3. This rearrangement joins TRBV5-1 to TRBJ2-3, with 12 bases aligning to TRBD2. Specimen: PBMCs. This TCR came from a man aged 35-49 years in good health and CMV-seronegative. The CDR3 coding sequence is TGCGCCAGCAGCGTAGGGACTAGCGGGAGCACAGATACGCAGTATTTT. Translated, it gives CASSVGTSGSTDTQYF.